These T cell receptor beta chains were read from a single sample in a study of blood T cell repertoires in COVID-19. The assay was immunoSEQ multiplex PCR, and TCRdb's table has in-frame clones only and misses some. The profile shows 200,000 to 250,000 clones, 83% of them singletons. The specimen sequenced was peripheral blood. Receptors originate from a woman aged 25 to 39 with COVID-19, enrolled during active disease. The CDR3 runs from the conserved cysteine through the conserved F or W. The order of the fields is clone size, J gene, V gene, D gene, CDR3 DNA, CDR3 protein. The D gene is left open where the match is weak. Clone size appears in some rows only: once, few, many, or a class for an expanded clone.

size: once; J: TRBJ2-5; V: TRBV5-1; D: TRBD2; DNA: TGCGCCAGTTCTAGCGGGGGGGCGGAAGAGACCCAGTACTTC; CDR3: CASSSGGAEETQYF
size: few; J: TRBJ1-6; V: TRBV9; D: TRBD1; DNA: TGTGCCAGCAGCGTGGGACAGGGACAGAATTCACCCCTCCACTTT; CDR3: CASSVGQGQNSPLHF
size: .; J: TRBJ2-1; V: TRBV5-6; D: .; DNA: TGTGCCAGCAGCTTCGGGGTTCCCTACAATGAGCAGTTCTTC; CDR3: CASSFGVPYNEQFF
size: few; J: TRBJ1-3; V: TRBV5-5; D: .; DNA: TGTGCCAGCAGCTTGTCATCGGGTTACAACACCATATATTTT; CDR3: CASSLSSGYNTIYF
size: .; J: TRBJ1-1; V: TRBV18; D: .; DNA: TGTGCCAGCTCACCGGGGAGGGGGAGCTCGGCCACTGAAGCTTTCTTT; CDR3: CASSPGRGSSATEAFF
size: few; J: TRBJ2-1; V: TRBV9; D: TRBD2; DNA: TGTGCCAGCAGCGTAGTGGGAGGGCGCGGTGAGCAGTTCTTC; CDR3: CASSVVGGRGEQFF
size: .; J: TRBJ2-1; V: TRBV5-4; D: TRBD2; DNA: TGTGCCAGCAGCTTTCAGGGCGGGGGCAATGAGCAGTTCTTC; CDR3: CASSFQGGGNEQFF
size: few; J: TRBJ2-7; V: TRBV12-3/TRBV12-4; D: .; DNA: TGTGCCAGCAGTACTACTTTCTCCGAGCAGTACTTC; CDR3: CASSTTFSEQYF
size: once; J: TRBJ2-5; V: TRBV7-9; D: TRBD2; DNA: TGTGCCAGCAGTCCCCCGGGGAGGGGCCAAGAGACCCAGTACTTC; CDR3: CASSPPGRGQETQYF
size: .; J: TRBJ2-7; V: TRBV29-1; D: .; DNA: TGCAGCGTGAGTTACTGGGGGCAAGAGTCCTACGAGCAGTACTTC; CDR3: CSVSYWGQESYEQYF
size: .; J: TRBJ2-1; V: TRBV9; D: TRBD2; DNA: TGTGCCAGCAGCCCCTCGACTAGCGGGGGGGCTCGCTACAATGAGCAGTTCTTC; CDR3: CASSPSTSGGARYNEQFF
size: .; J: TRBJ2-1; V: TRBV9; D: TRBD2; DNA: TGTGCCAGCAGCCCCCGGGGGGGTCCGGGGGTCAATGAGCAGTTCTTC; CDR3: CASSPRGGPGVNEQFF
size: .; J: TRBJ1-2; V: TRBV30; D: .; DNA: TGTGCCTGGAGTGTAGCAGGGTCCTATGGCTACACCTTC; CDR3: CAWSVAGSYGYTF
size: .; J: TRBJ2-1; V: TRBV4-1; D: TRBD1; DNA: TGCGCCAGCAGCCAGACAGGGGACTTCTACAATGAGCAGTTCTTC; CDR3: CASSQTGDFYNEQFF
size: .; J: TRBJ2-1; V: TRBV4-2; D: .; DNA: TGTGCCAGCAGCCAAGATCGTCTCTCGACTCAGAAGAACAATGAGCAGTTCTTC; CDR3: CASSQDRLSTQKNNEQFF
size: .; J: TRBJ1-6; V: TRBV6-5; D: .; DNA: TGTGCCAGCAGTTATGGCCGAACCCTCCACTTT; CDR3: CASSYGRTLHF
size: .; J: TRBJ1-1; V: TRBV7-2; D: TRBD1; DNA: TGTGCCAGCAGCCCCCAAGGACAGGGGAGGACTGAAGCTTTCTTT; CDR3: CASSPQGQGRTEAFF
size: .; J: TRBJ2-3; V: TRBV2; D: .; DNA: TGTGCCAGCAGTGAAACCCAGTCGCCCCCCACAGATACGCAGTATTTT; CDR3: CASSETQSPPTDTQYF
size: .; J: TRBJ2-5; V: TRBV5-4; D: .; DNA: TGTGCCAGCAGCCCGACCGGGGTGGCTAAAGAGACCCAGTACTTC; CDR3: CASSPTGVAKETQYF
size: .; J: TRBJ1-6; V: TRBV6-5; D: TRBD1; DNA: TGTGCCAGCAGGGCAGACAGGGGCGGATCACCCCTCCACTTT; CDR3: CASRADRGGSPLHF
size: .; J: TRBJ1-3; V: TRBV29-1; D: TRBD1; DNA: TGCAGCGTTTCGGGACAGTACTCTGGAAACACCATATATTTT; CDR3: CSVSGQYSGNTIYF
size: .; J: TRBJ2-5; V: TRBV4-2; D: TRBD1; DNA: TGTGCCAGCAGCCAAGTAGGGACAGGGGGCGGAGAGACCCAGTACTTC; CDR3: CASSQVGTGGGETQYF
size: few; J: TRBJ2-7; V: TRBV5-4; D: TRBD2; DNA: TGTGCCAGCAGTACTAGCGGGAGGACCTACGAGCAGTACTTC; CDR3: CASSTSGRTYEQYF
size: .; J: TRBJ2-2; V: TRBV6-2/TRBV6-3; D: .; DNA: TGTGCCAGCAGTCCCCGATCAAGCGGGAACACCGGGGAGCTGTTTTTT; CDR3: CASSPRSSGNTGELFF
size: few; J: TRBJ2-7; V: TRBV4-3; D: .; DNA: TGCGCCAGCAGCCAAGACAGGTACTTCTACGAGCAGTACTTC; CDR3: CASSQDRYFYEQYF
size: .; J: TRBJ2-5; V: TRBV7-9; D: TRBD1; DNA: TGTGCCAGCAGCTCCGGGACAGGGGAACTCCAAGAGACCCAGTACTTC; CDR3: CASSSGTGELQETQYF
size: .; J: TRBJ2-1; V: TRBV25-1; D: .; DNA: TGTGCCAGCAGTGAATGGACTAATGAGCAGTTCTTC; CDR3: CASSEWTNEQFF
size: .; J: TRBJ1-1; V: TRBV7-9; D: TRBD1; DNA: TGTGCCAGCAGCTCCCAGGACAGGGCCATCACTGAAGCTTTCTTT; CDR3: CASSSQDRAITEAFF
size: .; J: TRBJ1-1; V: TRBV5-1; D: TRBD1; DNA: TGCGCCAGCAGCTCCCAGGGGGGGAACACTGAAGCTTTCTTT; CDR3: CASSSQGGNTEAFF
size: .; J: TRBJ2-7; V: TRBV18; D: TRBD1; DNA: TGTGCCAGCTCACCGCGACAGGGTACCTACGAGCAGTACTTC; CDR3: CASSPRQGTYEQYF
size: .; J: TRBJ1-2; V: TRBV28; D: .; DNA: TGTGCCAGCAGTTTCATCAGGCCCCGTAATTATGGCTACACCTTC; CDR3: CASSFIRPRNYGYTF
size: .; J: TRBJ1-2; V: TRBV7-2; D: TRBD1; DNA: TGTGCCAGCAGCCCGACAGGGGGCTGGGGCTACACCTTC; CDR3: CASSPTGGWGYTF
size: .; J: TRBJ1-5; V: TRBV4-1; D: .; DNA: TGCGCCAGCAGCCAAGAAGAGGGGGTTGGGAATCAGCCCCAGCATTTT; CDR3: CASSQEEGVGNQPQHF
size: few; J: TRBJ1-1; V: TRBV6-5; D: .; DNA: TGTGCCAGCAGTCGAACATGGCGGAGCGAAGCTTTCTTT; CDR3: CASSRTWRSEAFF
size: .; J: TRBJ2-5; V: TRBV6-5; D: .; DNA: TGTGCCAGCAGTCTCAGGGGTGGAGAGACCCAGTACTTC; CDR3: CASSLRGGETQYF
size: .; J: TRBJ2-7; V: TRBV2; D: TRBD2; DNA: TGTGCCAGCAGTGCACTAGCGACCGAGCAGTACTTC; CDR3: CASSALATEQYF
size: few; J: TRBJ1-4; V: TRBV9; D: TRBD1; DNA: TGTGCCAGCAGCTCATTGGGACAGGAGAGTGCAACTAATGAAAAACTGTTTTTT; CDR3: CASSSLGQESATNEKLFF
size: .; J: TRBJ2-1; V: TRBV19; D: TRBD2; DNA: TGTGCCAGTAGTATAGCTTATTCAGCGGGGGACTACAATGAGCAGTTCTTC; CDR3: CASSIAYSAGDYNEQFF
size: .; J: TRBJ2-7; V: TRBV7-6; D: TRBD2; DNA: TGTGCCAGCAGCTCGGGGACTAGCGGATCCTACGAGCAGTACTTC; CDR3: CASSSGTSGSYEQYF
size: .; J: TRBJ2-7; V: TRBV4-3; D: .; DNA: TGCGCCAGCAGCCCCAGACTGGACTCCTACGAGCAGTACTTC; CDR3: CASSPRLDSYEQYF
size: .; J: TRBJ1-1; V: TRBV7-8; D: TRBD1; DNA: TGTGCCAGCAGCCCCAGACAGGGGTCGAACACTGAAGCTTTCTTT; CDR3: CASSPRQGSNTEAFF
size: .; J: TRBJ1-1; V: TRBV10-2; D: TRBD1; DNA: TGCGCCAGCACCCGACAGGGGGCGGGCACTGAAGCTTTCTTT; CDR3: CASTRQGAGTEAFF